Following are 16 T cell receptor beta chains from one sample sequenced in a study of blood T cell repertoires in COVID-19. The table came from immunoSEQ multiplex PCR; TCRdb's copy has only in-frame clones and leaves some out. The profile shows about 42,000 clones, 80% to 90% of them singletons. Sequencing was performed on peripheral blood. These receptors all stem from a man under 40 with active or convalescent COVID-19.

The CDR3 DNA follows: TGCGCCAGCAGCTTGGCCTGGTTAGCGGGAGTCCAAGAGACCCAGTACTTC. This translates into CASSLAWLAGVQETQYF. The rearrangement links TRBV5-1 to TRBJ2-5; TRBD2 agrees at 9 bases. V dropped 0 bases and J dropped 1; count of bases not matched to a gene: 7. CDR3 length equals 17 residues. Germline values: CDR1 SGHRS, CDR2 YFSETQ.

The chain uses TRBV5-1 and TRBJ1-6, with 9 positions matching TRBD1. CDR3 length equals 16 residues. The V and J ends lost 4 bases and 9 bases, in that order; junction bases with no gene match: 11. Germline V gives CDR1 SGHRS, CDR2 YFSETQ. The CDR3 DNA reads as TGCGCCAGCAGCCTAACTCCGACAGGGGGAGGTTCACCCCTCCACTTT. It encodes CASSLTPTGGGSPLHF. The complete variable domain, with remaining parts taken from reference TRBV5-1 and TRBJ1-6, reads KAGVTQTPRYLIKTRGQQVTLSCSPISGHRSVSWYQQTPGQGLQFLFEYFSETQRNKGNFPGRFSGRQFSNSRSEMNVSTLELGDSALYLCASSLTPTGGGSPLHFGNGTRLTVT.

This chain uses TRBV6-4 with TRBJ1-5, with D possibly being TRBD1 (5 bases). This CDR3 has 15 amino acids. The germline gives CDR1 MRHNA, CDR2 SNTAGT. Deletions cut 3 bases from V and 0 bases from J, with 9 bases between. In nucleotides, the CDR3 is TGTGCCAGCAGTGAAGGAGGGGATAGCAATCAGCCCCAGCATTTT. Translation gives CASSEGGDSNQPQHF.

The chain joins TRBV11-3 to TRBJ2-2; 10 bases align to TRBD2. J lost 0 bases, V lost 3 bases, and 4 bases had no gene match. Germline-derived CDR1 and CDR2 are SGHNT and YENEEA. CDR3 length: 17 amino acids. The CDR3 DNA sequence: TGTGCCAGCAGCTTCCGACTAGCGGGTACGAACACCGGGGAGCTGTTTTTT. Amino acid sequence: CASSFRLAGTNTGELFF.

V is TRBV6-5 and J is TRBJ2-1; possible D gene TRBD2, 6 bases. The CDR3 has 16 amino acids. V lost 0 bases to trimming and J lost 4 bases, with 13 bases between them. Germline CDR1 and CDR2: MNHEY and SVGAGI. Written as DNA, the CDR3 is TGTGCCAGCAGTTACTCCGGGGGTAGGGGTTACAATGAGCAGTTCTTC. This codes for CASSYSGGRGYNEQFF.

The chain recombines TRBV15 with TRBJ1-4; D ambiguous. V was shortened by 0 bases and J by 12 bases, with 11 bases between the two germline ends. The CDR3 extends over 13 amino acids. Per germline, CDR1 LNHNV and CDR2 YYDKDF (reference sequence). CDR3 loop: CATSREWVGELFF. The CDR3 DNA sequence: TGTGCCACCAGCAGAGAGTGGGTCGGGGAACTGTTTTTT.

V is TRBV4-3 and J is TRBJ2-3; TRBD1 aligns across 8 bases. The CDR3 consists of 15 residues. The V gene's germline CDR1 is LGHNA and CDR2 YSLEER. V was clipped by 0 bases and J by 5 bases; unmatched bases: 4. The CDR3 reads CASSQDQGAGDTQYF. DNA of the CDR3: TGCGCCAGCAGCCAAGATCAGGGGGCCGGAGATACGCAGTATTTT.

The chain joins TRBV19 to TRBJ2-1, with a weak D call TRBD2 (6 bases). The V end lost 7 bases, the J end lost 1 base, and 14 bases lay between the germline ends. The CDR3 consists of 15 residues. Germline V gene data show CDR1 as LNHDA and CDR2 as SQIVND (reference sequence). The CDR3 spells CASKNTGTSYNEQFF. For the CDR3, the DNA is TGTGCCAGTAAAAATACCGGGACTTCCTACAATGAGCAGTTCTTC. Complete variable domain (other parts from reference TRBV19 and TRBJ2-1): DGGITQSPKYLFRKEGQNVTLSCEQNLNHDAMYWYRQDPGQGLRLIYYSQIVNDFQKGDIAEGYSVSREKKESFPLTVTSAQKNPTAFYLCASKNTGTSYNEQFFGPGTRLTVL.

Of note for this clone: Additional DNA sequences in this sample encode the identical CDR3. CDR3 residues: CASSYDGARTEAFF. The CDR3 DNA follows: TGTGCCAGCAGTTACGATGGGGCGCGCACTGAAGCTTTCTTT. This chain links TRBV6-5 with TRBJ1-1; tentatively, D is TRBD1 (5 bases). The CDR3 runs to 14 residues. Germline V gives CDR1 MNHEY, CDR2 SVGAGI. V lost 2 bases to trimming and J lost 4 bases, with 11 bases between them.

V usage is TRBV7-2 and J usage is TRBJ2-3; tentatively, D is TRBD1 (5 bases). Trimming took 6 bases from V and 4 from J, leaving 14 bases between them. Germline V gene data show CDR1 as SGHTA and CDR2 as FQGNSA. There are 14 residues in the CDR3. The CDR3 loop is CASRARDRSDTQYF. The DNA for the CDR3 is TGTGCCAGCAGGGCCAGGGATAGGTCAGATACGCAGTATTTT.

This rearrangement joins TRBV6-5 to TRBJ1-3; TRBD1 aligns across 9 bases. The germline CDR1 and CDR2 sequences are MNHEY and SVGAGI. Trimming cost V 0 bases and J 7 bases; bases outside gene matches: 4. CDR3 size: 15 residues. In DNA form, the CDR3 reads TGTGCCAGCAGTTACTCAGCAGGACAGGGGAACACCATATATTTT. This codes for CASSYSAGQGNTIYF.

This chain connects TRBV15 to TRBJ2-5, with 7 positions matching TRBD1. Germline loops: CDR1 LNHNV, CDR2 YYDKDF (reference sequence). V lost 3 bases to trimming and J lost 1 base; unmatched junction nucleotides: 8. The CDR3 has 16 amino acids. The CDR3 sequence is CATSSLRGQIQETQYF. The CDR3, as DNA: TGTGCCACCAGCAGCCTCCGGGGACAGATCCAAGAGACCCAGTACTTC.

J is TRBJ2-3 and V is TRBV5-1; 9 nucleotides line up with TRBD1. The CDR3 runs 16 residues. The junction had 8 bases not matched to a gene; V was cut back by 0 bases and J by 6 bases. From germline, CDR1 is SGHRS and CDR2 YFSETQ. The CDR3: CASSLAGQGSRDTQYF. For the CDR3, the DNA is TGCGCCAGCAGCTTGGCGGGACAGGGAAGTAGGGATACGCAGTATTTT.

DNA of the CDR3: TGTGCCAGCAGTTTCCGAATCCAGGGTCTCTCTGTATTGAACACTGAAGCTTTCTTT. Translated, it gives CASSFRIQGLSVLNTEAFF. The rearrangement joins TRBV27 to TRBJ1-1; possibly TRBD1 for D (5 bases). This CDR3 comprises 19 residues. Trimming stripped 3 bases from V and 0 bases from J, with 23 bases between. The germline V gene has CDR1 MNHEY and CDR2 SMNVEV (reference sequence).

The genes are TRBV24-1 and TRBJ2-3; possible D gene TRBD1, 5 bases. The CDR3 length is 16 residues. V was pared by 2 bases and J by 0 bases, with 11 bases between. Germline assignment: CDR1 KGHDR and CDR2 SFDVKD. The CDR3 sequence is CATSDYRRSSTDTQYF. The CDR3 nucleotides are TGTGCCACCAGTGATTACAGGAGATCTAGCACAGATACGCAGTATTTT.

The chain combines TRBV6-5 with TRBJ1-1, with 7 bases identical to TRBD1. This CDR3 contains 15 residues. The ends lost 4 bases at V and 0 bases at J; junction bases unmatched: 5. The germline gives CDR1 MNHEY, CDR2 SVGAGI. The CDR3 coding sequence is TGTGCCAGCAGTTCCCCCGGGACAGTGAACACTGAAGCTTTCTTT. Residues: CASSSPGTVNTEAFF.